A selection of T cell receptor beta chains follows, all from one sample in a study of PD-L1 blockade in urothelial cancer. Generated by immunoSEQ multiplex PCR, the TCRdb table keeps only in-frame clones and is missing some. The data hold 41,000 or so clones, with about 85% observed a single time. The sample was PBMCs, taken around atezolizumab (anti-PD-L1) treatment. The source is a man between 65 and 85 years old with urothelial cancer. CDR3s include the opening cysteine and the closing phenylalanine or tryptophan. A D gene is named only where the DNA matches it firmly. For some rows the clone size is stated as once, few or many, or as a class when expanded; others skip it.

j_gene	v_gene	d_gene	abundance	CDR3aa	CDR3nt
TRBJ2-7	TRBV11-2	TRBD1	-	CASSQDRVGYEQYF	TGTGCCAGCAGCCAAGACAGGGTTGGCTACGAGCAGTACTTC
TRBJ2-3	TRBV7-2	TRBD2	-	CASSLPSGSPDTQYF	TGTGCCAGCAGCCTTCCTAGCGGGAGCCCAGATACGCAGTATTTT
TRBJ1-4	TRBV27	-	-	CASRKDSPGEKLFF	TGTGCCAGCAGAAAGGACAGCCCGGGTGAAAAACTGTTTTTT
TRBJ2-5	TRBV28	TRBD2	-	CASFSGRAPIQETQYF	TGTGCGAGCTTTAGCGGGAGGGCCCCCATACAAGAGACCCAGTACTTC
TRBJ2-1	TRBV10-1	TRBD2	-	CASSYSGRADNEQFF	TGCGCCAGCAGCTACAGCGGGAGGGCCGACAATGAGCAGTTCTTC
TRBJ1-5	TRBV19	TRBD1	-	CASSIGTGNSNQPQHF	TGTGCCAGTAGTATAGGGACAGGCAATAGCAATCAGCCCCAGCATTTT
TRBJ1-1	TRBV7-2	TRBD1	-	CASSIDRGSTEAFF	TGTGCCAGCAGCATCGACAGGGGCAGCACTGAAGCTTTCTTT
TRBJ1-2	TRBV5-4	-	-	CASKGQKYGYTF	TGTGCCAGCAAAGGACAGAAGTATGGCTACACCTTC
TRBJ2-2	TRBV27	TRBD2	once	CASSSQGLAGVRTGELFF	TGTGCCAGCAGTTCCCAGGGACTAGCGGGAGTCAGGACCGGGGAGCTGTTTTTT
TRBJ2-5	TRBV5-1	-	-	CASSYTLAPQETQYF	TGCGCCAGCAGCTATACTCTAGCGCCCCAAGAGACCCAGTACTTC
TRBJ2-1	TRBV18	-	-	CASSPAVDNEQFF	TGTGCCAGCTCACCAGCAGTGGACAATGAGCAGTTCTTC
TRBJ1-5	TRBV28	TRBD1	-	CASSTLRQGGQPQHF	TGTGCCAGCAGTACCCTGAGACAGGGGGGTCAGCCCCAGCATTTT
TRBJ2-1	TRBV10-2	-	-	CASSADFRWTYNEQFF	TGCGCCAGCAGTGCGGACTTTCGGTGGACCTACAATGAGCAGTTCTTC
TRBJ2-7	TRBV5-6	TRBD2	-	CASSLTSGTSPSYEQYF	TGTGCCAGCAGCTTGACTAGCGGGACTTCGCCATCCTACGAGCAGTACTTC
TRBJ1-1	TRBV11-1	TRBD1	-	CASSFGDRGTTEAFF	TGTGCCAGCAGCTTTGGGGACAGGGGGACCACTGAAGCTTTCTTT
TRBJ1-2	TRBV5-4	TRBD1	-	CASSFIGTAYGYTF	TGTGCCAGCAGCTTCATAGGGACAGCGTATGGCTACACCTTC
TRBJ2-5	TRBV4-2	TRBD2	few	CASSQGASGQETQYF	TGTGCCAGCAGCCAAGGGGCTAGCGGACAAGAGACCCAGTACTTC
TRBJ2-7	TRBV28	-	few	CASSPLGVAETYEQYF	TGTGCCAGCAGCCCTCTCGGAGTAGCAGAAACCTACGAGCAGTACTTC
TRBJ2-2	TRBV4-1	-	-	CASSQARAGLNTGELFF	TGCGCCAGCAGCCAAGCCCGGGCGGGGTTGAACACCGGGGAGCTGTTTTTT
TRBJ2-1	TRBV9	-	-	CASSVGTSYNEQFF	TGTGCCAGCAGCGTAGGGACTTCATACAATGAGCAGTTCTTC
TRBJ1-3	TRBV4-2	-	-	CASSQDRVWDTIYF	TGTGCCAGCAGCCAAGACAGGGTTTGGGACACCATATATTTT
TRBJ1-2	TRBV19	TRBD1	-	CASSIPDRGRSYGYTF	TGTGCCAGTAGTATACCGGACAGGGGGCGCAGCTATGGCTACACCTTC
TRBJ1-4	TRBV6-6	TRBD1	-	CASRLRDSNEKLFF	TGTGCCAGCAGGCTCCGGGACAGCAATGAAAAACTGTTTTTT
TRBJ2-7	TRBV18	TRBD2	-	CASSGGRLYEQYF	TGTGCCAGCTCGGGCGGGAGGCTTTACGAGCAGTACTTC
TRBJ1-4	TRBV7-2	-	-	CASSLAGKAAGYEKLFF	TGTGCCAGCAGCTTAGCGGGGAAAGCAGCGGGATATGAAAAACTGTTTTTT
TRBJ1-2	TRBV2	TRBD1	few	CASTRLGTGVGYTF	TGTGCCAGCACTCGTCTAGGGACAGGGGTCGGCTACACCTTC
TRBJ1-1	TRBV30	-	-	CAWSMNTEAFF	TGTGCCTGGAGCATGAACACTGAAGCTTTCTTT
TRBJ2-3	TRBV9	TRBD2	-	CASSVGTSGSPDTQYF	TGTGCCAGCAGCGTGGGGACTAGCGGGAGCCCAGATACGCAGTATTTT
TRBJ1-1	TRBV5-6	TRBD1	-	CASSLTGRIMNTEAFF	TGTGCCAGCAGCCTGACAGGGAGAATTATGAACACTGAAGCTTTCTTT
TRBJ1-1	TRBV19	-	few	CASSHGLSNTEAFF	TGTGCCAGTAGTCATGGGCTTTCCAACACTGAAGCTTTCTTT
TRBJ2-1	TRBV30	-	-	CAWGRGSSYNEQFF	TGTGCCTGGGGCAGGGGCAGCTCCTACAATGAGCAGTTCTTC
TRBJ1-1	TRBV2	-	-	CASSVGGNTEAFF	TGTGCCAGCAGTGTAGGAGGGAACACTGAAGCTTTCTTT
TRBJ1-2	TRBV19	-	-	CASSIDPDSNLYGYTF	TGTGCCAGTAGTATAGATCCCGACAGTAACCTTTACGGCTACACCTTC
TRBJ1-1	TRBV4-1	TRBD1	-	CASSIGQGNTEAFF	TGCGCCAGCAGCATAGGACAGGGGAACACTGAAGCTTTCTTT
TRBJ2-1	TRBV28	-	-	CASSNPGQSSYNEQFF	TGTGCCAGCAGTAATCCGGGACAAAGCTCCTACAATGAGCAGTTCTTC
TRBJ1-5	TRBV7-9	-	few	CASERDSNQPQHF	TGTGCCAGCGAGAGGGATAGCAATCAGCCCCAGCATTTT
TRBJ2-3	TRBV2	-	few	CASGGPSGQTDTQYF	TGTGCCAGCGGGGGGCCTAGCGGCCAAACAGATACGCAGTATTTT
TRBJ1-2	TRBV7-2	TRBD1	-	CASSLGTGPYGYTF	TGTGCCAGCAGCTTAGGGACAGGTCCCTATGGCTACACCTTC
TRBJ2-3	TRBV19	-	-	CASSLLQGLGPDTQYF	TGTGCCAGTAGCTTACTCCAGGGCCTGGGCCCAGATACGCAGTATTTT
TRBJ1-3	TRBV18	-	-	CASSPLMPDPGNTIYF	TGTGCCAGCTCACCCCTCATGCCAGATCCTGGAAACACCATATATTTT
TRBJ1-1	TRBV12-5	-	-	CASGLRGNTEAFF	TGTGCTAGTGGCCTGCGGGGGAACACTGAAGCTTTCTTT
TRBJ1-4	TRBV6-5	-	-	CASSRGGVTNEKLFF	TGTGCCAGCAGTCGGGGCGGGGTCACTAATGAAAAACTGTTTTTT
TRBJ2-7	TRBV21-1	-	-	CASSKFRTSAFKEVHEQYF	TGTGCCAGCAGCAAATTTAGGACTAGCGCGTTTAAGGAGGTCCACGAGCAGTACTTC
TRBJ2-1	TRBV6-4	TRBD2	-	CASSNTRLAREQFF	TGTGCCAGCAGTAACACGAGACTAGCACGGGAGCAGTTCTTC
TRBJ2-3	TRBV4-2	TRBD2	-	CASSLELAGDVFTDTQYF	TGTGCCAGCAGCCTCGAGTTAGCGGGAGATGTTTTCACAGATACGCAGTATTTT
TRBJ2-3	TRBV18	TRBD2	-	CASSPVHTGGPTGTDTQYF	TGTGCCAGCTCACCCGTCCACACGGGAGGGCCAACGGGCACAGATACGCAGTATTTT
TRBJ1-4	TRBV2	-	few	CASSVRLPNEKLFF	TGTGCCAGCAGTGTCCGACTCCCCAATGAAAAACTGTTTTTT
TRBJ2-2	TRBV5-4	TRBD2	-	CASSPGTSGINTGELFF	TGTGCCAGCAGCCCCGGGACTAGCGGGATAAACACCGGGGAGCTGTTTTTT
TRBJ2-1	TRBV2	TRBD1	-	CASSPGTGSEQFF	TGTGCCAGCAGCCCCGGGACAGGGAGTGAGCAGTTCTTC
TRBJ2-5	TRBV27	TRBD1	-	CASSFDREETQYF	TGTGCCAGCAGTTTCGACAGGGAAGAGACCCAGTACTTC
TRBJ2-3	TRBV10-1	TRBD1	-	CASSGGQGNTDTQYF	TGCGCCAGCAGTGGCGGACAGGGTAACACAGATACGCAGTATTTT
TRBJ2-7	TRBV7-6	TRBD1	-	CASSLDRGSYEQYF	TGTGCCAGCAGCTTGGACAGGGGGTCCTACGAGCAGTACTTC
TRBJ1-2	TRBV2	TRBD1	-	CASTSDRRGYGYTF	TGTGCCAGCACCTCGGACAGGAGGGGCTATGGCTACACCTTC
TRBJ2-3	TRBV13	TRBD2	-	CASSWGTSGPDTQYF	TGTGCCAGCAGCTGGGGGACTAGCGGGCCAGATACGCAGTATTTT
TRBJ2-1	TRBV7-2	TRBD1	-	CASSPGTGANNEQFF	TGTGCCAGCAGCCCTGGGACAGGGGCCAACAATGAGCAGTTCTTC